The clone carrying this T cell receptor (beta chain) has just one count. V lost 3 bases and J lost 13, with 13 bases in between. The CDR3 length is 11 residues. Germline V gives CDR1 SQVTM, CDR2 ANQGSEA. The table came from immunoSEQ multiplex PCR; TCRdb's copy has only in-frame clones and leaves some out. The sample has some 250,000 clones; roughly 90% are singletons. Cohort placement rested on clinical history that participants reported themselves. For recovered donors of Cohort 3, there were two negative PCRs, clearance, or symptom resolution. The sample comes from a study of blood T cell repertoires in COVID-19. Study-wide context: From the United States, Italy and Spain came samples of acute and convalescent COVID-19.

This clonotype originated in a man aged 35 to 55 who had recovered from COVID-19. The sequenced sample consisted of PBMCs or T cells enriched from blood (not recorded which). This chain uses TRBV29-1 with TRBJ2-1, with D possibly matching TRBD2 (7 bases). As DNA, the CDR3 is TGCAGCGTTGAGGAGGGGGGGGTTCAGTTCTTC. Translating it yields CSVEEGGVQFF.